Listed here are 28 T cell receptor beta chains from one sample, sequenced in a study of blood T cells in healthy people across ages. Through a sample-barcoded 5' primer and a J-beta primer mix, a second PCR was run for about 7 to 12 cycles. One entry per CDR3 protein, called by TCRdb with MiXCR from the 5' RACE reads. Here the sample spans 1.2 million to 1.5 million distinct CDR3 sequences, roughly 40% being singletons. Sequenced input: blood. Receptors originate from a woman between 18 and 30 years old in good health.

The rearrangement uses TRBV5-1 and TRBJ1-1; TRBD1 is a possible D gene (6 bases). Germline CDR1 SGHRS, CDR2 YFSETQ. With 3 bases removed from V and 3 bases from J, the gap between germline ends came to 12 bases. This CDR3 has 14 residues. The CDR3 DNA reads as TGCGCCAGCAGCTCCCGGGACACCGACACTGAAGCTTTCTTT. It is translated as CASSSRDTDTEAFF.

The chain links TRBV20-1 to TRBJ2-1; tentatively, D is TRBD1 (6 bases). Germline CDR1 reads DFQATT; CDR2 reads SNEGSKA (reference sequence). Trimming removed 1 base at V and 5 bases at J, with 9 bases between. The CDR3 is 13 amino acids. DNA of the CDR3: TGCAGTGCTAGAGGGACAGTGCACAATGAGCAGTTCTTC. Residues: CSARGTVHNEQFF.

In this sample, this clonotype turned up many times. The rearrangement uses TRBV20-1 and TRBJ2-7; D not certain. CDR3 size: 15 residues. Per the germline V gene, CDR1 is DFQATT and CDR2 is SNEGSKA (reference sequence). The ends were cut back, 6 bases at V and 3 bases at J, with 21 bases in the middle. CDR3: CSASDPGVPFYEQYF. The CDR3 DNA follows: TGCAGTGCGTCGGACCCTGGGGTACCTTTCTACGAGCAGTACTTC.

This chain uses TRBV27 with TRBJ2-1; TRBD1 or TRBD2 may be the D gene (5 bases each). V was trimmed by 4 bases and J by 4 bases, leaving 11 bases between them. This CDR3 has 14 residues. The germline V gene has CDR1 MNHEY and CDR2 SMNVEV (reference sequence). The CDR3 spells CASSWGTVYNEQFF. CDR3 DNA sequence: TGTGCCAGCAGTTGGGGGACCGTATACAATGAGCAGTTCTTC.

This clonotype was seen only a few times. The genes are TRBV5-1 and TRBJ2-4; D might be TRBD2 (7 bases). V lost 6 bases and J 13 bases, leaving 17 bases between the germline ends. The V gene's germline CDR1 is SGHRS and CDR2 YFSETQ. CDR3 length: 12 amino acids. The DNA for the CDR3 is TGCGCCAGCACCCTGGGGGGGCGTCAGCAGTACTTC. It translates to CASTLGGRQQYF.

Only a few counts were recorded for this clonotype. The chain combines TRBV7-2 with TRBJ2-1; D might be TRBD2 (6 bases). This CDR3 has 17 amino acids. The germline CDR1 and CDR2 sequences are SGHTA and FQGNSA. Deletions cut 4 bases from V and 0 bases from J, with 16 bases between. The CDR3 reads CASSSRSGSSSYNEQFF. The DNA for the CDR3 is TGTGCCAGCAGCTCCCGAAGCGGGTCAAGCTCCTACAATGAGCAGTTCTTC. Looking up the rest from reference TRBV7-2 and TRBJ2-1 gives the full variable domain: GAGVSQSPSNKVTEKGKDVELRCDPISGHTALYWYRQSLGQGLEFLIYFQGNSAPDKSGLPSDRFSAERTGGSVSTLTIQRTQQEDSAVYLCASSSRSGSSSYNEQFFGPGTRLTVL.

The chain recombines TRBV6-1 with TRBJ2-3; 10 bases match TRBD2. In germline, CDR1 is MNHNS, CDR2 SASEGT. The CDR3 runs 17 residues. Trimming took 5 bases from V and 3 from J; bases not matched to a gene: 11. The CDR3 sequence is CASSPLSSGGATDTQYF. The CDR3 DNA is TGTGCCAGCAGTCCTCTATCCAGCGGGGGGGCAACAGATACGCAGTATTTT.

The genes are TRBV30 and TRBJ2-1; 9 positions match TRBD1. The V gene end was trimmed by 0 bases and the J gene end by 4 bases; junction bases not matched to a gene: 4. In germline, CDR1 is GTSNPN, CDR2 SVGIG (reference sequence). The CDR3 spans 15 residues. The CDR3: CAWSVGTGRYNEQFF. CDR3 DNA: TGTGCCTGGAGTGTTGGGACAGGGAGATACAATGAGCAGTTCTTC.

The chain recombines TRBV12-3 or TRBV12-4 with TRBJ2-3; TRBD2 matches 16 bases. This CDR3 has 18 amino acids. Unmatched junction bases numbered 6, after V lost 5 bases and J lost 1 base. The CDR3 bases are TGTGCCAGCAGTCCCGGGACTAGCGGGAGGGCCCGCACAGATACGCAGTATTTT. Its protein product is CASSPGTSGRARTDTQYF.

This chain uses TRBV5-1 with TRBJ2-7, with a weak D call TRBD1 (6 bases). V lost 3 bases to trimming and J lost 3 bases, with 13 bases between them. The CDR3 length is 14 residues. Germline CDR1 SGHRS, CDR2 YFSETQ. The CDR3 loop reads CASSSQGPSYEQYF. The CDR3 DNA reads as TGCGCCAGCAGCTCCCAGGGGCCAAGCTACGAGCAGTACTTC.

This clonotype was counted only a few times. This chain links TRBV27 with TRBJ2-1, with 7 bases identical to TRBD2. CDR3 length: 17 residues. Germline-derived CDR1 and CDR2 are MNHEY and SMNVEV (reference sequence). V lost 6 bases, J lost 3 bases, and 14 bases stayed unmatched. Here the CDR3 reads CASSLGLGERGYNEQFF. In DNA form, the CDR3 reads TGTGCCAGCAGCTTAGGTCTCGGGGAGCGGGGCTACAATGAGCAGTTCTTC.

The J gene is TRBJ2-1, the V gene TRBV27; 9 bases agree with TRBD1. The CDR3 has 14 amino acids. CDR1 and CDR2 from the germline V gene are MNHEY and SMNVEV (reference sequence). After removal of 2 bases from V and 7 bases from J, the junction contained 3 bases not matched to a gene. CDR3 coding DNA: TGTGCCAGCAGTTTACAGGGACAGGGTAATGAGCAGTTCTTC. This gives the protein CASSLQGQGNEQFF.

The chain carries TRBV9 and TRBJ2-1; 10 positions agree with TRBD2. From germline, CDR1 is SGDLS and CDR2 YYNGEE. V shed 1 base and J 0 bases; nucleotides not matched to a gene: 4. This CDR3 contains 17 residues. CDR3 sequence: CASSVRASGSSYNEQFF. Here the CDR3 DNA reads TGTGCCAGCAGCGTAAGGGCTAGCGGGAGCTCCTACAATGAGCAGTTCTTC.

The rearrangement links TRBV12-3 or TRBV12-4 to TRBJ2-2, with D perhaps TRBD1 (6 bases). Trimming took 2 bases from V and 4 from J, leaving 14 bases between them. The CDR3 runs 16 residues. The CDR3 DNA sequence: TGTGCCAGCAGTTTATCACCGGGACACCTCACCGGGGAGCTGTTTTTT. This sequence encodes CASSLSPGHLTGELFF.

The sample holds one count of this clonotype. The J gene is TRBJ2-7, the V gene TRBV3-1; D assignment may be TRBD1 or TRBD2 (5 bases each). The CDR3 has 17 residues. Between the trimmed V and J ends, which lost 4 bases and 7 bases, there was a span of 26 bases. Germline assignment: CDR1 LGHDT and CDR2 YNNKEL (reference sequence). The chain's CDR3 is CASSRVSEGQMYNEQYF. CDR3 coding DNA: TGTGCCAGCAGCCGCGTCTCTGAGGGGCAGATGTACAATGAGCAGTACTTC.

This clonotype has just a few counts. The V gene is TRBV2, the J gene TRBJ1-6; D call uncertain. This CDR3 comprises 11 residues. Deletions cut 4 bases from V and 14 bases from J, with 9 bases between. CDR1 and CDR2 (germline): SNHLY, FYNNEI. CDR3 loop: CASSVSATLHF. CDR3 in DNA: TGTGCCAGCAGTGTTTCTGCCACCCTCCACTTT.

In this sample, this clonotype turned up once. The genes are TRBV5-6 and TRBJ2-2, with D uncertain. This CDR3 has 13 amino acids. Germline V lookup: CDR1 SGHDT, CDR2 YYEEEE. V lost 7 bases and J 3 bases, leaving 10 bases between the germline ends. The CDR3 nucleotides read TGTGCCAGCGCCTTTCCCTACACCGGGGAGCTGTTTTTT. It translates to CASAFPYTGELFF.

CDR3 amino acids: CASSQEWDRVTGELFF. The DNA of the CDR3 is TGTGCCAGCAGCCAAGAATGGGACAGGGTAACCGGGGAGCTGTTTTTT. V is TRBV14 and J is TRBJ2-2; 9 bases align to TRBD1. The V gene's germline CDR1 is SGHDN and CDR2 FVKESK. V lost 0 bases, J lost 5 bases, and 4 bases stayed unmatched. There are 16 residues in the CDR3.

V is TRBV14 and J is TRBJ2-2; TRBD2 matches 8 bases. The CDR3 is made up of 17 amino acids. V lost 2 bases, J lost 3 bases, and 8 bases stayed unmatched. Germline V CDR1 and CDR2: SGHDN, FVKESK. This CDR3 reads CASSQLEWRGDTGELFF. In nucleotides, the CDR3 is TGTGCCAGCAGCCAACTAGAATGGCGGGGGGACACCGGGGAGCTGTTTTTT.

V gene TRBV7-2 combines with J gene TRBJ2-5, with D possibly being TRBD1 (5 bases). The germline V gene has CDR1 SGHTA and CDR2 FQGNSA. The CDR3 contains 13 residues. The V and J ends lost 5 bases and 5 bases respectively, with 12 bases between them. The CDR3 DNA reads as TGTGCCAGCAGCGACAGCTTAGATGAGACCCAGTACTTC. It specifies CASSDSLDETQYF.

This chain joins TRBV6-5 and TRBJ1-2; the match to TRBD1 covers 9 bases. The CDR3 covers 15 residues. After removal of 5 bases from V and 4 bases from J, the junction contained 8 bases not matched to a gene. Germline CDR1 MNHEY, CDR2 SVGAGI. The CDR3 spells CASSRRDRESYGYTF. For the CDR3, the DNA is TGTGCCAGCAGTCGCCGGGACAGGGAAAGCTATGGCTACACCTTC.

The chain recombines TRBV3-1 with TRBJ2-2; no definite D call. This CDR3 is built from 12 residues. V was trimmed by 4 bases and J by 7 bases, leaving 7 bases between them. CDR1 is LGHDT, CDR2 YNNKEL, per germline (reference sequence). The CDR3 DNA sequence: TGTGCCAGCAGCCGAGAATTCGGGGAGCTGTTTTTT. This sequence encodes CASSREFGELFF.

This clonotype has a single count. The chain has TRBV29-1 and TRBJ1-1; weak D call: TRBD1 (5 bases). The CDR3 length is 12 residues. Per germline, CDR1 SQVTM and CDR2 ANQGSEA. Trimming pared 4 bases from V and 3 bases from J, leaving 9 bases between. Here the CDR3 reads CSVVGGDTEAFF. The CDR3 DNA is TGCAGCGTTGTCGGGGGGGACACTGAAGCTTTCTTT.

The gene calls are TRBV20-1 and TRBJ1-2; 8 nucleotides match TRBD1. J gave up 6 bases and V 6 bases, and 9 bases lay outside the gene matches. This CDR3 spans 13 amino acids. Germline loops: CDR1 DFQATT, CDR2 SNEGSKA (reference sequence). CDR3 sequence reads: CSALSDRDHGYTF. The CDR3 DNA sequence: TGCAGTGCCCTATCGGACAGGGACCATGGCTACACCTTC.

The rearrangement links TRBV12-3 or TRBV12-4 to TRBJ1-5, with D perhaps TRBD1 (5 bases). CDR3 size: 13 residues. V lost 3 bases and J lost 7, with 10 bases in between. The CDR3 sequence: CASSFSQGQPQHF. The CDR3 DNA reads as TGTGCCAGCAGTTTTTCCCAGGGACAGCCCCAGCATTTT.

This clonotype was counted only a few times. DNA for the CDR3: TGTGCCAGCGGTCAGGGAGCGTCAAATTCACCCCTCCACTTT. This codes for CASGQGASNSPLHF. The chain links TRBV6-5 to TRBJ1-6; the D gene is possibly TRBD1 (5 bases). V lost 8 bases, J lost 7 bases, and 15 bases lay in between. Germline V gene lookup returns CDR1 MNHEY and CDR2 SVGAGI. The CDR3 contains 14 residues.

V gene TRBV7-6 combines with J gene TRBJ2-1; 7 bases match TRBD2. The length of the CDR3 is 15 residues. V lost 3 bases, J lost 3 bases, and 5 bases stayed unmatched. The germline V gene encodes CDR1 SGHVS and CDR2 FNYEAQ. The CDR3 region is CASSLLADLYNEQFF. The DNA of the CDR3 is TGTGCCAGCAGCTTGCTAGCGGACCTCTACAATGAGCAGTTCTTC.

A few counts support this clonotype. The V call is TRBV7-6, the J call TRBJ1-2; no clear D. The CDR3 covers 13 residues. Between the trimmed V and J ends, which lost 5 bases and 1 base, there was a span of 8 bases. Germline assignment: CDR1 SGHVS and CDR2 FNYEAQ. The CDR3 coding sequence is TGTGCCAGCAGCCCCGACATTAACTATGGCTACACCTTC. Its protein product is CASSPDINYGYTF.